These 28 T cell receptor beta chains share one sample of origin, sequenced in a study of neurological immune-mediated disorders. One entry per CDR3 protein, called by TCRdb with MiXCR from the 5' RACE reads. Here the sample spans some 65,000 distinct CDR3 sequences, over 4% being singletons. The sample comprised PBMCs. Receptors originate from a man in his forties or fifties with multiple sclerosis.

To note about this clonotype: Because the CDR3's place on the DNA is in doubt, the DNA is left out and the CDR3 is given as listed by TCRdb. This chain joins TRBV20-1 and TRBJ1-6. Germline-derived CDR1 and CDR2 are DFQATT and SNEGSKA (reference sequence). The CDR3 has 12 residues if both end residues are counted. CDR3 loop: CSVGSGNSPLNF.

This clonotype has at least ten counts. The chain links TRBV5-1 to TRBJ1-1; tentative D call: TRBD1 (5 bases). The V gene's germline CDR1 is SGHRS and CDR2 YFSETQ. This CDR3 is 17 amino acids long. V lost 4 bases and J 1 base, leaving 20 bases between the germline ends. The CDR3 nucleotides read TGCGCCAGCAGCCACCCAACGACGGGACGGGGGAACACTGAAGCTTTCTTT. It codes for CASSHPTTGRGNTEAFF.

This clonotype was detected ten times or more. The chain links TRBV29-1 to TRBJ2-1, with a possible D match to TRBD1 (6 bases). Trimming stripped 8 bases from V and 2 bases from J, with 10 bases between. The CDR3 runs 12 residues. Germline-derived CDR1 and CDR2 are SQVTM and ANQGSEA. CDR3 in DNA: TGCAGCATCCGGGACACCTACAATGAGCAGTTCTTC. Translating gives CSIRDTYNEQFF.

This clonotype was counted at least ten times. This chain links TRBV11-2 with TRBJ2-3; D is perhaps TRBD2 (6 bases). The CDR3 runs to 17 residues. The ends were cut back, 4 bases at V and 8 bases at J, with 25 bases in the middle. Germline V gene data show CDR1 as SGHAT and CDR2 as FQNNGV. In nucleotides, the CDR3 is TGTGCCAGCAGCTCGGTACGGGGAGGCAATACCGCAGTTACGCAGTATTTT. Residues: CASSSVRGGNTAVTQYF.

This clonotype was recorded at least ten times. The rearrangement links TRBV10-3 to TRBJ2-3; tentatively, D is TRBD1 (5 bases). Germline V gives CDR1 ENHRY, CDR2 SYGVKD. CDR3 length equals 14 residues. The V end was cut by 0 bases, the J end by 4 bases, with 8 bases between. CDR3 sequence reads: CAISESVGADTQYF. DNA for the CDR3: TGTGCCATCAGTGAGTCGGTAGGGGCAGATACGCAGTATTTT.

This clonotype has a count of ten or more. Here the CDR3 DNA reads TGCAGTGCTAGCATCGCAAGGGACACCCGTGAGCAGTACGTC. Protein sequence: CSASIARDTREQYV. This chain uses TRBV20-1 with TRBJ2-7; tentative D call: TRBD1 (6 bases). CDR3 length equals 14 residues. Germline V gives CDR1 DFQATT, CDR2 SNEGSKA (reference sequence). The ends were cut back, 3 bases at V and 7 bases at J, with 19 bases in the middle.

This clonotype was observed at least ten times. The rearrangement links TRBV5-4 to TRBJ2-2; no definite D call. Between the trimmed V and J ends, which lost 1 base and 0 bases, there was a span of 13 bases. Germline V gene sequence: CDR1 SGHNT, CDR2 YYREEE (reference sequence). This CDR3 has 17 residues. The CDR3 DNA reads TGTGCCAGCAGCTTGTTAACGCTCAGCTCGAACACCGGGGAGCTGTTTTTT. Protein product: CASSLLTLSSNTGELFF.

Many counts were recorded for this clonotype. The chain recombines TRBV12-3 or TRBV12-4 with TRBJ2-5; D is ambiguous. The CDR3 is made up of 13 amino acids. V was pared by 5 bases and J by 5 bases, with 12 bases between. The CDR3 protein is CASSPPIGETQYF. CDR3 DNA: TGTGCCAGCAGTCCTCCGATTGGGGAGACCCAGTACTTC.

This clonotype was recorded a few times. A read error may produce the germline difference seen at one junction end. The chain has TRBV20-1 and TRBJ1-5, with 8 bases fitting TRBD1. The germline V gene has CDR1 DFQATT and CDR2 SNEGSKA (reference sequence). The CDR3 has 16 amino acids. The CDR3 protein is CSARDQGAYGNQPQNF. CDR3 DNA: TGCAGTGCTAGAGATCAGGGGGCGTATGGCAATCAGCCCCAGAATTTT.

This clonotype has a count of ten or more. CDR3 sequence reads: CASSLMGQGQETQYF. The CDR3 nucleotides read TGTGCCAGCAGCTTAATGGGACAGGGGCAAGAGACCCAGTACTTC. The genes are TRBV7-3 and TRBJ2-5, with 10 positions matching TRBD1. CDR1 is SGHTA, CDR2 FQGTGA, per germline. Germline trimming cut 1 base from V and 2 bases from J; bases unmatched to any gene: 1. This CDR3 comprises 15 residues.

This clonotype was picked up many times. The chain recombines TRBV7-2 with TRBJ1-6, with 7 bases fitting TRBD1. Germline trimming cut 5 bases from V and 5 bases from J; bases unmatched to any gene: 3. The CDR3 spans 14 residues. The germline CDR1 and CDR2 sequences are SGHTA and FQGNSA. Written as DNA, the CDR3 is TGTGCCAGCAGCCCGGGACAGCATAATTCACCCCTCCACTTT. As protein: CASSPGQHNSPLHF.

This clonotype came up many times. The chain employs TRBV7-2 and TRBJ2-7; D remains unclear. There are 13 residues in the CDR3. The ends were cut back, 4 bases at V and 4 bases at J, with 11 bases in the middle. In germline, CDR1 is SGHTA, CDR2 FQGNSA. CDR3 bases: TGTGCCAGCAGCTCTCGACAAACTTACGAGCAGTACTTC. Translated, it gives CASSSRQTYEQYF.

This clonotype was observed at least ten times. The chain carries TRBV7-2 and TRBJ1-2, with TRBD1 as a possible D gene (5 bases). There are 14 residues in the CDR3. The ends were cut back, 4 bases at V and 8 bases at J, with 17 bases in the middle. Germline loops: CDR1 SGHTA, CDR2 FQGNSA. The DNA of the CDR3 is TGTGCCAGCAGCTACTATTTGACAGTTGACGGCTACACCTTC. Translating gives CASSYYLTVDGYTF.

A few counts support this clonotype. The CDR3 DNA follows: TGCAGTGCTTCCCGACTCAGCTACAATGAGCAGTTCTTC. This sequence encodes CSASRLSYNEQFF. V and J are TRBV20-1 and TRBJ2-1; D gene uncertain. Between the trimmed V and J ends, which lost 5 bases and 3 bases, there was a span of 11 bases. This CDR3 has 13 amino acids. Germline V lookup: CDR1 DFQATT, CDR2 SNEGSKA (reference sequence).

In this sample, this clonotype turned up a few times. The gene calls are TRBV20-1 and TRBJ2-7, with D uncertain. V lost 2 bases and J 6 bases, leaving 14 bases between the germline ends. Germline V gene lookup returns CDR1 DFQATT and CDR2 SNEGSKA (reference sequence). The CDR3 loop spans 13 amino acids. The chain's CDR3 is CSARPGPLGEQYV. CDR3 nucleotide sequence: TGCAGTGCTAGACCCGGACCCCTGGGCGAGCAGTACGTC.

This clonotype was observed many times. The V gene is TRBV5-1, the J gene TRBJ2-1; unclear D gene. Trimming shortened V by 2 bases and J by 4 bases, and 7 bases separated the two germline ends. The CDR3 covers 13 residues. The V gene's germline CDR1 is SGHRS and CDR2 YFSETQ. As DNA, the CDR3 is TGCGCCAGCAGCTTACAAGTATACAATGAGCAGTTCTTC. Translation gives CASSLQVYNEQFF.

This clonotype came up many times. V gene TRBV9 combines with J gene TRBJ1-2, with 10 bases aligning to TRBD1. CDR1 is SGDLS and CDR2 is YYNGEE in the germline V gene. CDR3 length: 16 amino acids. Trimming cost V 1 base and J 2 bases; bases outside gene matches: 5. DNA of the CDR3: TGTGCCAGCAGCGTATTACCGGGACAGGGGAACTATGGCTACACCTTC. Its translation is CASSVLPGQGNYGYTF.

This clonotype was counted many times. The chain uses TRBV2 and TRBJ2-1; possibly TRBD1 or TRBD2 for D (5 bases each). V lost 4 bases and J 12 bases, leaving 22 bases between the germline ends. Germline CDR1 SNHLY, CDR2 FYNNEI. This CDR3 contains 15 residues. The CDR3 is CASSAPRDPAGRQFF. The CDR3 bases are TGTGCCAGCAGTGCCCCCCGGGACCCTGCTGGGAGGCAGTTCTTC. The full variable domain, rest sourced from reference TRBV2 and TRBJ2-1, is EPEVTQTPSHQVTQMGQEVILRCVPISNHLYFYWYRQILGQKVEFLVSFYNNEISEKSEIFDDQFSVERPDGSNFTLKIRSTKLEDSAMYFCASSAPRDPAGRQFFGPGTRLTVL.

This clonotype was seen at least ten times. V and J are TRBV3-1 and TRBJ2-1; 9 nucleotides agree with TRBD1. The CDR3 has 13 amino acids. The V gene's germline CDR1 is LGHDT and CDR2 YNNKEL (reference sequence). V lost 4 bases, J lost 7 bases, and 2 bases stayed unmatched. DNA of the CDR3: TGTGCCAGCAGCCGGACAGGGGAGAATGAGCAGTTCTTC. As protein: CASSRTGENEQFF.

This clonotype was observed at least ten times. The V and J genes are TRBV6-6 and TRBJ2-7; D uncertain. V shed 0 bases and J shed 2 bases, with 14 bases lying between them. Germline V gene data show CDR1 as MNHNY and CDR2 as SVGAGI (reference sequence). The CDR3 loop spans 16 amino acids. Here the CDR3 reads CASSYSVQAAPYEQYF. CDR3 bases: TGTGCCAGCAGTTACTCGGTTCAGGCCGCCCCCTACGAGCAGTACTTC.

At least ten counts were recorded for this clonotype. The CDR3 region is CASSLMGNYGYTF. CDR3 bases: TGCGCCAGCAGCTTGATGGGAAACTATGGCTACACCTTC. This chain connects TRBV5-1 to TRBJ1-2; no firm D call. Germline values: CDR1 SGHRS, CDR2 YFSETQ. Trimming left V 1 base short and J 2 bases short, with 6 bases between. The CDR3 contains 13 residues.

The chain carries TRBV7-9 and TRBJ2-3; D is possibly TRBD1 (5 bases). Germline V gene lookup returns CDR1 SEHNR and CDR2 FQNEAQ (reference sequence). V shed 5 bases and J shed 7 bases, with 7 bases lying between them. The CDR3 loop spans 11 amino acids. The CDR3 DNA reads as TGTGCCAGCAGCCAGGGAAATACGCAGTATTTT. Residues: CASSQGNTQYF.

This clonotype was observed at least ten times. The chain combines TRBV5-1 with TRBJ2-2; TRBD2 is a possible D gene (5 bases). The CDR3 runs to 15 residues. V lost 1 base and J 4 bases, leaving 11 bases between the germline ends. The V gene's germline CDR1 is SGHRS and CDR2 YFSETQ. CDR3 nucleotide sequence: TGCGCCAGCAGCTTGACTGCTGGAGGCACCGGGGAGCTGTTTTTT. Its protein is CASSLTAGGTGELFF.

This sequence joins TRBV6-5 and TRBJ2-1; 7 bases match TRBD1. CDR1 and CDR2 from the germline V gene are MNHEY and SVGAGI. This CDR3 spans 15 amino acids. The trim removed 5 bases at V and 0 bases at J, leaving 4 bases unmatched. Here the CDR3 DNA reads TGTGCCAGCAGTGCGACAGGGAGCTCCTACAATGAGCAGTTCTTC. Its protein is CASSATGSSYNEQFF.

This clonotype was detected many times. The V call is TRBV12-3 or TRBV12-4, the J call TRBJ2-1; TRBD2 agrees at 8 bases. V shed 5 bases, J shed 6 bases, and the junction held 9 bases outside the gene matches. The length of the CDR3 is 15 residues. The DNA of the CDR3 is TGTGCCAGCAGTATCCCTGGCGGGGGGACCAATGAGCAGTTCTTC. Protein: CASSIPGGGTNEQFF.

This clonotype is deemed medium-sized. The chain combines TRBV9 with TRBJ2-3; TRBD2 is a possible D gene (6 bases). V was trimmed by 0 bases and J by 2 bases, leaving 16 bases between them. This CDR3 region has 17 residues. Germline CDR1 SGDLS, CDR2 YYNGEE. The CDR3 protein is CASSVGRGAGDTDTQYF. The CDR3 DNA follows: TGTGCCAGCAGCGTAGGTAGGGGAGCGGGCGACACAGATACGCAGTATTTT.

This clonotype was picked up many times. Here the CDR3 reads CASSYSRAGPNQPQHF. The CDR3 region has the DNA TGTGCCAGCAGTTACTCTCGGGCGGGGCCCAATCAGCCCCAGCATTTT. The chain is built from TRBV6-6 and TRBJ1-5; D may be TRBD1 (5 bases). Germline V gives CDR1 MNHNY, CDR2 SVGAGI (reference sequence). V was clipped by 0 bases and J by 3 bases, with 12 bases between them. There are 16 residues in the CDR3.

This clonotype appeared many times. The V call is TRBV5-1, the J call TRBJ2-5, with 15 bases fitting TRBD2. With V trimmed by 4 bases and J by 2 bases, 3 bases remained unmatched. Per the germline V gene, CDR1 is SGHRS and CDR2 is YFSETQ. This CDR3 region has 16 residues. CDR3 coding DNA: TGCGCCAGCAGCCCCGGACTAGCGGGGGGGCAAGAGACCCAGTACTTC. Translation: CASSPGLAGGQETQYF.